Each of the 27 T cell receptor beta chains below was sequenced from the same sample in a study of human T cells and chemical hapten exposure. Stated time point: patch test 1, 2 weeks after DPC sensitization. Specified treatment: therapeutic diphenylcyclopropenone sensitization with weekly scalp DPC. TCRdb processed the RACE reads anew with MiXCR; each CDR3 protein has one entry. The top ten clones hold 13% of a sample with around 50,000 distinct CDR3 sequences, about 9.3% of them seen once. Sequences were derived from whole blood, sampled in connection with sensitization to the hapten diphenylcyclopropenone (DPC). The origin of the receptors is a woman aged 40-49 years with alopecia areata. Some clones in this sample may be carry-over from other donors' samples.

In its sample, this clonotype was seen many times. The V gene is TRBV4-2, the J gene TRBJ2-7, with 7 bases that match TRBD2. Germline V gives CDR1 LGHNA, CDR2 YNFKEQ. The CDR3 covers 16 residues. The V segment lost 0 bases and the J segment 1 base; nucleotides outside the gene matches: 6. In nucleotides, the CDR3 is TGTGCCAGCAGCCAAGATGACGGGGGGTGGTCCTACGAGCAGTACTTC. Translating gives CASSQDDGGWSYEQYF.

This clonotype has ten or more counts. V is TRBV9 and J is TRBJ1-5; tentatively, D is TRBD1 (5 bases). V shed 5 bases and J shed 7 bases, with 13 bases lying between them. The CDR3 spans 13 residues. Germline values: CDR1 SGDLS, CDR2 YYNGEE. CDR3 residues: CASSAGLWQPQHF. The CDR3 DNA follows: TGTGCCAGCAGTGCAGGGTTGTGGCAGCCCCAGCATTTT.

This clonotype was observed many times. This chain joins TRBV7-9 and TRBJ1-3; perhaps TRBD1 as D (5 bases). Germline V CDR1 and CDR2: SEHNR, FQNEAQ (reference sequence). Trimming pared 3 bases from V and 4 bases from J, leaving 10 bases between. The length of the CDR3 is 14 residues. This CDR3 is CASSLQGPGNTIYF. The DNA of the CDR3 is TGTGCCAGCAGCTTGCAGGGTCCGGGAAACACCATATATTTT.

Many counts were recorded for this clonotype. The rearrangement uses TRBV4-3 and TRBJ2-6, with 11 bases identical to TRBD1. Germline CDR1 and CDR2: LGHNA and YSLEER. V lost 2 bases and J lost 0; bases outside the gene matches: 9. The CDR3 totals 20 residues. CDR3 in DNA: TGCGCCAGCAGCCAACCTCCTTGGACAGGGGGCATCTCTGGGGCCAACGTCCTGACTTTC. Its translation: CASSQPPWTGGISGANVLTF.

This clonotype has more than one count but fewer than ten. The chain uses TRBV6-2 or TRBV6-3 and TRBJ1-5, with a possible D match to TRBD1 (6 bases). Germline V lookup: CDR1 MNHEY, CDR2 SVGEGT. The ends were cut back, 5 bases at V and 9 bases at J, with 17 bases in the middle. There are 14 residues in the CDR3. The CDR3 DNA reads TGTGCCAGCAGTACCCACAACGAGGACAGGCCCCAGCATTTT. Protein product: CASSTHNEDRPQHF.

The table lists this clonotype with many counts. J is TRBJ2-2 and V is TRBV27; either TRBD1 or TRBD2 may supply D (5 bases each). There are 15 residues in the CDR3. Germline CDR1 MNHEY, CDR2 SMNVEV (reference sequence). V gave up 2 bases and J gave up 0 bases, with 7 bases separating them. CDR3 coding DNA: TGTGCCAGCAGTTTAGGGACGGCGAACACCGGGGAGCTGTTTTTT. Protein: CASSLGTANTGELFF.

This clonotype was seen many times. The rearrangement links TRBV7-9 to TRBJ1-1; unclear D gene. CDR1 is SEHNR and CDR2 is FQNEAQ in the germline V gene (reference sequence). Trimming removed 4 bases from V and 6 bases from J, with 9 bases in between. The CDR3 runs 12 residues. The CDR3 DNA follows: TGTGCCAGCAGCTATTTAGGCTCTGAAGCTTTCTTT. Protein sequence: CASSYLGSEAFF.

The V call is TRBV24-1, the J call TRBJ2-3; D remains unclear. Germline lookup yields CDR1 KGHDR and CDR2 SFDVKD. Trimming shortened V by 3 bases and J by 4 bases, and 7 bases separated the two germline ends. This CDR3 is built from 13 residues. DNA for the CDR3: TGTGCCACCAGTGATCAAGACCCAGATACGCAGTATTTT. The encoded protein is CATSDQDPDTQYF.

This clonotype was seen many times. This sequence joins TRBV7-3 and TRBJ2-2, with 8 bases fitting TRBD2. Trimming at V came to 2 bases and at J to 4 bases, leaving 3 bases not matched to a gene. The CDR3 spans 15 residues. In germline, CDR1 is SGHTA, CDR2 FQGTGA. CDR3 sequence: CASSLRLAGTGELFF. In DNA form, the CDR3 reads TGTGCCAGCAGCTTACGCCTAGCGGGCACCGGGGAGCTGTTTTTT.

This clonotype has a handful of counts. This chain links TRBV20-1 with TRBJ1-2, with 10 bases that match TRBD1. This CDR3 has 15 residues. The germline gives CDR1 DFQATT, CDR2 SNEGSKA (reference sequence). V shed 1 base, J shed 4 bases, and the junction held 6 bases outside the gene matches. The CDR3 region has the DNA TGCAGTGCTAGAGGGGACAGGGGTCCCGCCTATGGCTACACCTTC. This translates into CSARGDRGPAYGYTF.

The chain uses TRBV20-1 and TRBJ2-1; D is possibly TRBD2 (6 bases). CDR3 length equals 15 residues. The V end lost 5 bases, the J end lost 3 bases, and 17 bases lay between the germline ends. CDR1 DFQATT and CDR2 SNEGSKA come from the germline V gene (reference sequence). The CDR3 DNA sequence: TGCAGTGCTCCCGTAATTATGGGGGGCTACAATGAGCAGTTCTTC. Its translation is CSAPVIMGGYNEQFF.

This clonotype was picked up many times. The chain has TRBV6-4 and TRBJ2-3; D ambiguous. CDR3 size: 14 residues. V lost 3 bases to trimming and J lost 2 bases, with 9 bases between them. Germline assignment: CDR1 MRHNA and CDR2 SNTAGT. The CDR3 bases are TGTGCCAGCAGTGATGGAAAGGACACAGATACGCAGTATTTT. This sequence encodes CASSDGKDTDTQYF.

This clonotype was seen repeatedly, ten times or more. This CDR3 is CASSPNIDEAFF. CDR3 DNA: TGTGCCAGCAGCCCAAATATCGATGAAGCTTTCTTT. The chain recombines TRBV7-6 with TRBJ1-1; D is undetermined. Germline assignment: CDR1 SGHVS and CDR2 FNYEAQ. Trimming stripped 5 bases from V and 7 bases from J, with 11 bases between. The CDR3 extends over 12 amino acids.

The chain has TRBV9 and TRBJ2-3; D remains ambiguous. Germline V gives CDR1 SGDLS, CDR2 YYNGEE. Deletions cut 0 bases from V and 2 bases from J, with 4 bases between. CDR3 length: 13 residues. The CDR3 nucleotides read TGTGCCAGCAGCGTAGCCCCCACAGATACGCAGTATTTT. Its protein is CASSVAPTDTQYF.

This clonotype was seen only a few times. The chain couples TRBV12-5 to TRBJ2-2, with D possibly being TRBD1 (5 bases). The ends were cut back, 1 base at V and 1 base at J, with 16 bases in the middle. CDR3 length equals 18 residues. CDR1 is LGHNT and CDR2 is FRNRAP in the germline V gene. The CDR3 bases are TGTGCTAGTGGTTTGGCGGTCACGGCAGGGCTGAACACCGGGGAGCTGTTTTTT. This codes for CASGLAVTAGLNTGELFF.

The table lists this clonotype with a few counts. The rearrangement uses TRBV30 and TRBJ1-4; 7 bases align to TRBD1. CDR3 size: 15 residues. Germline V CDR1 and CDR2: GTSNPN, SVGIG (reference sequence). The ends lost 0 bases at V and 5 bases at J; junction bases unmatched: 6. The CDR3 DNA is TGTGCCTGGAGTGTGCCGTACAGGGGCAATGAAAAACTGTTTTTT. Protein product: CAWSVPYRGNEKLFF.

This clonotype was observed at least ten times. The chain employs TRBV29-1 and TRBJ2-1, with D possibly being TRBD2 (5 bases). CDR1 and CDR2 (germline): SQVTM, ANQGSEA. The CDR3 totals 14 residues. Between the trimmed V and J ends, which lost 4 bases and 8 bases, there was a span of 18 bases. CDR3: CSVGGLIRMDEQFF. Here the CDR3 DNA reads TGCAGCGTTGGAGGGCTAATAAGGATGGATGAGCAGTTCTTC.

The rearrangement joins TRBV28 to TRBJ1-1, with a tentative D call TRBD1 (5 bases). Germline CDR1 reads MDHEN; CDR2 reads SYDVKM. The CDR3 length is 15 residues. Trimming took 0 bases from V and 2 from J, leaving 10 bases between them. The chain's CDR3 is CASSLWSRANTEAFF. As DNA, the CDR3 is TGTGCCAGCAGTTTATGGAGCAGGGCCAACACTGAAGCTTTCTTT.

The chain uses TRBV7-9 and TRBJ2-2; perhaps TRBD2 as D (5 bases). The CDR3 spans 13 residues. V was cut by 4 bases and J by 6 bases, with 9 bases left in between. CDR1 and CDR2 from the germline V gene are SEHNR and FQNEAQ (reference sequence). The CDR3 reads CASSYGVAGELFF. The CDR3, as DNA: TGTGCCAGCAGCTACGGGGTGGCCGGGGAGCTGTTTTTT.

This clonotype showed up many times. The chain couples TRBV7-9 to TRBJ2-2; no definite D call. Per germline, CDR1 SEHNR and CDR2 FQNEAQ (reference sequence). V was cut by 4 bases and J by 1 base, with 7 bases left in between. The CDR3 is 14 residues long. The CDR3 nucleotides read TGTGCCAGCAGCTCAGAACAGAACACCGGGGAGCTGTTTTTT. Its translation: CASSSEQNTGELFF.

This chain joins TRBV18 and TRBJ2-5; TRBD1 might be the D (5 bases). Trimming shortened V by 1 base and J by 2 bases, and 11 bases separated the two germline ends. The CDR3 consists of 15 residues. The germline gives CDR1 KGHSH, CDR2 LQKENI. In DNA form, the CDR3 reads TGTGCCAGCTCACCACGGGCAGGGCAGCAAGAGACCCAGTACTTC. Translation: CASSPRAGQQETQYF.

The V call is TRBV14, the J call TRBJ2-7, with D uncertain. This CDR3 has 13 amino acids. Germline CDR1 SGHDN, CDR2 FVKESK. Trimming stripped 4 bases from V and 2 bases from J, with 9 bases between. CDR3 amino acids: CASSPAPTYEQYF. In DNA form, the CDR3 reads TGTGCCAGCAGCCCAGCACCCACCTACGAGCAGTACTTC.

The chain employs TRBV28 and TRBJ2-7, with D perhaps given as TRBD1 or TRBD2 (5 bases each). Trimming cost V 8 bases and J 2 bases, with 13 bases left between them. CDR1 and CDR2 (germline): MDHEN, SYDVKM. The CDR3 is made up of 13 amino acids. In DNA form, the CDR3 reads TGTGCCAGCTCAGGACGGGGCCCCTACGAGCAGTACTTC. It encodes CASSGRGPYEQYF.

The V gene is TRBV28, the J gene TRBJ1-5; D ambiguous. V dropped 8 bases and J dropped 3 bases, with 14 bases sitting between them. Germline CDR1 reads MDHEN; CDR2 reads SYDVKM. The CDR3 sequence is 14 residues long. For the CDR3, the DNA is TGTGCCAGCTCTACGCAGGCCCCCAATCAGCCCCAGCATTTT. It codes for CASSTQAPNQPQHF.

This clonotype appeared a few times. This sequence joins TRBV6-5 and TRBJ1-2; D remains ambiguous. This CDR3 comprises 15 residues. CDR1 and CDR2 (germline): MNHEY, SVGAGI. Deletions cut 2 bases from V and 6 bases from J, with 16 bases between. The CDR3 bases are TGTGCCAGCAGTTACGACGGCCTGATGGGGAATGGCTACACCTTC. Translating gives CASSYDGLMGNGYTF.

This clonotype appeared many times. CDR3 in amino acids: CASSSSRGYTQYF. CDR3 nucleotides: TGTGCCAGCAGTTCCAGCCGGGGTTATACGCAGTATTTT. The rearrangement uses TRBV6-2 or TRBV6-3 and TRBJ2-3; possible D gene TRBD2, 5 bases. Germline-derived CDR1 and CDR2 are MNHEY and SVGEGT. The CDR3 is 13 residues long. The V and J ends lost 4 bases and 7 bases respectively, with 12 bases between them.

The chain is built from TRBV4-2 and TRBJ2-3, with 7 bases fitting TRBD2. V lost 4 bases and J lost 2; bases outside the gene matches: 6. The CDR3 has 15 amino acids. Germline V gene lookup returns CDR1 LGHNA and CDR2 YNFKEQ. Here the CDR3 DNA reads TGTGCCAGCAGCCCAGGACTAGTCCTCACAGATACGCAGTATTTT. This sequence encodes CASSPGLVLTDTQYF.